This entry lists 7 T cell receptor beta chains sequenced from one sample in a study of blood T cell repertoires in COVID-19. TCRdb's copy holds only in-frame clones and misses some; the assay was immunoSEQ multiplex PCR. The repertoire holds 280,000 or so clones, about four fifths seen once, with 9.4% in the top ten. Sequenced: peripheral blood. Source of these receptors: a woman aged 45-59 years who had recovered from COVID-19.

The CDR3 bases are TGTGCCAGCAGCTTGTCGGGAGTTTACGAGCAGTACTTC. It translates to CASSLSGVYEQYF. The chain recombines TRBV7-2 with TRBJ2-7; maybe TRBD2 (6 bases). Looked up from germline, CDR1 is SGHTA and CDR2 is FQGNSA. This CDR3 has 13 amino acids. V was shortened by 3 bases and J by 4 bases, with 10 bases between the two germline ends.

On this clone itself: The sample contains more than one DNA sequence encoding this CDR3. The chain has TRBV3-1 (or the pseudogene TRBV3-2) and TRBJ1-2; TRBD1 might be the D (5 bases). V lost 3 bases, J lost 6 bases, and 8 bases lay in between. The CDR3 totals 12 residues. Germline V lookup: CDR1 LGHDT, CDR2 YNNKEL (reference sequence). This chain's CDR3 is CASSHGGNGYTF. CDR3 sequence (DNA): TGTGCCAGCAGCCACGGGGGGAATGGCTACACCTTC.

The chain has TRBV7-2 and TRBJ2-2; 10 nucleotides agree with TRBD1. The germline gives CDR1 SGHTA, CDR2 FQGNSA. The junction had 4 bases not matched to a gene; V was cut back by 0 bases and J by 0 bases. The CDR3 sequence is 18 residues long. Here the CDR3 reads CASSLAGGQGANTGELFF. In DNA, the CDR3 is TGTGCCAGCAGCTTAGCGGGCGGACAGGGGGCGAACACCGGGGAGCTGTTTTTT.

The chain has TRBV6-5 and TRBJ1-2; D gene uncertain. Trimming removed 5 bases at V and 2 bases at J, with 9 bases between. The CDR3 has 13 amino acids. Germline CDR1 reads MNHEY; CDR2 reads SVGAGI. The CDR3 DNA reads TGTGCCAGCAGTAACCCTAGGAACTATGGCTACACCTTC. It translates to CASSNPRNYGYTF.

The V call is TRBV4-3, the J call TRBJ2-7; 12 positions agree with TRBD2. The CDR3 spans 16 residues. Germline CDR1 and CDR2: LGHNA and YSLEER. The V and J ends lost 0 bases and 6 bases, in that order; junction bases with no gene match: 6. CDR3 in amino acids: CASSQDIGTSGLEQYF. The CDR3, as DNA: TGCGCCAGCAGCCAAGATATAGGGACTAGCGGGCTCGAGCAGTACTTC.

The chain combines TRBV5-4 with TRBJ2-4; D perhaps matches TRBD1 (6 bases). The CDR3 loop spans 14 amino acids. Germline assignment: CDR1 SGHNT and CDR2 YYREEE (reference sequence). V was cut by 0 bases and J by 5 bases, with 9 bases left in between. The CDR3 sequence is CASSLDQGQNIQYF. CDR3 in DNA: TGTGCCAGCAGCTTGGACCAGGGGCAAAACATTCAGTACTTC.

The chain uses TRBV7-9 and TRBJ2-1; 7 nucleotides line up with TRBD2. The germline CDR1 and CDR2 sequences are SEHNR and FQNEAQ (reference sequence). The V segment lost 6 bases and the J segment 8 bases; nucleotides outside the gene matches: 13. This CDR3 is built from 15 residues. The CDR3 DNA reads TGTGCCAGCAGGGGTTCCGGGAGGCTTTTCTATGAGCAGTTCTTC. This codes for CASRGSGRLFYEQFF. Based on the CDR3 plus reference TRBV7-9 and TRBJ2-1, the full variable domain is DTGVSQNPRHKITKRGQNVTFRCDPISEHNRLYWYRQTLGQGPEFLTYFQNEAQLEKSRLLSDRFSAERPKGSFSTLEIQRTEQGDSAMYLCASRGSGRLFYEQFFGPGTRLTVL.